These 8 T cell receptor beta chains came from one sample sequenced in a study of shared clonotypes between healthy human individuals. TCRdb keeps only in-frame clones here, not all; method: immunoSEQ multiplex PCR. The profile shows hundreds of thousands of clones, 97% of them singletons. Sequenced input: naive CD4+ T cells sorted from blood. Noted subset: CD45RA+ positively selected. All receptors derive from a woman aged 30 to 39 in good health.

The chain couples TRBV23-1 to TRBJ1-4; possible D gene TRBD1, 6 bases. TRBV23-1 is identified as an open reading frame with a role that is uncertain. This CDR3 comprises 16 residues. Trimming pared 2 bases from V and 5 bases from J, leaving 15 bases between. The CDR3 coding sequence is TGCGCCAGCAGTCAACCCCACAGGGACCGGAATGAAAAACTGTTTTTT. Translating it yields CASSQPHRDRNEKLFF.

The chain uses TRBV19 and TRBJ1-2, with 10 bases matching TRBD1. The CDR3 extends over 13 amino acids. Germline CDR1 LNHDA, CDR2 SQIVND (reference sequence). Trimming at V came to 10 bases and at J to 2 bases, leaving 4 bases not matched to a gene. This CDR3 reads CATTTGGNYGYTF. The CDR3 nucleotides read TGTGCCACCACGACAGGGGGCAACTATGGCTACACCTTC.

The CDR3 coding sequence is TGCGCCAGCAGAGCGGTCCCACAGGGACGGAATCAGCCCCAGCATTTT. This codes for CASRAVPQGRNQPQHF. J is TRBJ1-5 and V is TRBV4-1; weak D call: TRBD1 (6 bases). Per germline, CDR1 MGHRA and CDR2 YSYEKL. Trimming shortened V by 6 bases and J by 4 bases, and 19 bases separated the two germline ends. The CDR3 is 16 residues long.

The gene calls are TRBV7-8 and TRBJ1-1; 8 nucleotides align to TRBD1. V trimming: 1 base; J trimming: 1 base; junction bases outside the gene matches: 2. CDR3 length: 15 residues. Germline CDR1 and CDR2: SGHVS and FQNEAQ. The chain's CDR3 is CASSLGQGQNTEAFF. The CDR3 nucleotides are TGTGCCAGCAGCTTAGGACAGGGGCAGAACACTGAAGCTTTCTTT.

This CDR3 is CSVFQTRTGELFF. DNA for the CDR3: TGCAGCGTTTTCCAAACCCGAACCGGGGAGCTGTTTTTT. The chain couples TRBV29-1 to TRBJ2-2; no reliable D call. Trimming stripped 5 bases from V and 5 bases from J, with 12 bases between. The CDR3 extends over 13 amino acids. The V gene's germline CDR1 is SQVTM and CDR2 ANQGSEA.

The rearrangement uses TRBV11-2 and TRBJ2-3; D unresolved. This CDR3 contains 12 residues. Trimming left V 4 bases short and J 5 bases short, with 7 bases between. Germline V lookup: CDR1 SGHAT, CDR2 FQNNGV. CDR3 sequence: CASSSVEDTQYF. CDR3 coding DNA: TGTGCCAGCAGCTCGGTTGAAGATACGCAGTATTTT.

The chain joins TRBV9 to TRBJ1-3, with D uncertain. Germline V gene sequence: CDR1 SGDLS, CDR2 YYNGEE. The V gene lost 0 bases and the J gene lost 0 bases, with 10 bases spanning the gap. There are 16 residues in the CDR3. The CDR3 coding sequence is TGTGCCAGCAGCGTAGGGGGTACACCCTCTGGAAACACCATATATTTT. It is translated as CASSVGGTPSGNTIYF.

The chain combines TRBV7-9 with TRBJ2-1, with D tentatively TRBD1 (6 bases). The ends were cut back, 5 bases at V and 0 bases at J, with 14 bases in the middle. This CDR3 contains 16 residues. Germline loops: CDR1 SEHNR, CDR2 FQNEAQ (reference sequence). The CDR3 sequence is CASSPIRGSSYNEQFF. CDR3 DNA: TGTGCCAGCAGCCCAATAAGGGGGTCCTCCTACAATGAGCAGTTCTTC.